Below, 14 T cell receptor beta chains from the same sample are listed, as sequenced in a study of blood T cell repertoires in COVID-19 (dated by TCRdb to the early 2020s). The method was the immunoSEQ multiplex PCR assay. Sourced from immuneACCESS, this table was stored by TCRdb with only in-frame sequences that have V and J called. A share of the clones is absent; for the studies checked, an unresolved V gene accounts for under half, and the remainder has no known explanation. Here the sample has about 300,000 clones; more than 70% occur a single time. Of the sample, 6.9% falls within the top ten clones. The specimen was peripheral blood. The receptors originated from a woman aged 25 to 39 who had recovered from COVID-19.

The chain employs TRBV4-1 and TRBJ1-5; D remains unclear. CDR1 and CDR2 (germline): MGHRA, YSYEKL. CDR3 length: 16 residues. V lost 1 base, J lost 2 bases, and 12 bases lay in between. This chain's CDR3 is CASSQAWERGNQPQHF. CDR3 nucleotide sequence: TGCGCCAGCAGCCAAGCCTGGGAGCGTGGCAATCAGCCCCAGCATTTT.

This clone was seen a few times. V and J are TRBV7-9 and TRBJ1-2; TRBD1 agrees at 8 bases. The CDR3 has 15 amino acids. The ends lost 0 bases at V and 7 bases at J; junction bases unmatched: 7. Germline CDR1 and CDR2: SEHNR and FQNEAQ (reference sequence). The chain's CDR3 is CASSLADRAWTGYTF. The CDR3 DNA follows: TGTGCCAGCAGCTTAGCGGACAGGGCGTGGACTGGCTACACCTTC. Using reference TRBV7-9 and TRBJ1-2 for the parts outside the CDR3, the full variable domain is DTGVSQNPRHKITKRGQNVTFRCDPISEHNRLYWYRQTLGQGPEFLTYFQNEAQLEKSRLLSDRFSAERPKGSFSTLEIQRTEQGDSAMYLCASSLADRAWTGYTFGSGTRLTVV.

The chain employs TRBV5-6 and TRBJ1-6; no clear D. This CDR3 region has 18 residues. V shed 0 bases and J shed 7 bases, with 20 bases lying between them. The germline V gene has CDR1 SGHDT and CDR2 YYEEEE. As DNA, the CDR3 is TGTGCCAGCAGCTTGGGTTGGGCGTTTACTGAACCAAATTCACCCCTCCACTTT. It specifies CASSLGWAFTEPNSPLHF.

This chain joins TRBV20-1 and TRBJ2-1, with D unresolved. The CDR3 extends over 11 amino acids. The germline V gene has CDR1 DFQATT and CDR2 SNEGSKA (reference sequence). With 7 bases removed from V and 1 base from J, the gap between germline ends came to 5 bases. The CDR3 here is CSGYSYNEQFF. CDR3 nucleotides: TGCAGTGGTTATTCCTACAATGAGCAGTTCTTC.

This chain connects TRBV15 to TRBJ1-2; D is perhaps TRBD1 (6 bases). Trimming pared 0 bases from V and 6 bases from J, leaving 11 bases between. The CDR3 spans 14 residues. Germline V gives CDR1 LNHNV, CDR2 YYDKDF (reference sequence). The CDR3 protein is CATSRDDRTDGYTF. As DNA, the CDR3 is TGTGCCACCAGCAGAGATGACAGGACGGATGGCTACACCTTC.

The chain carries TRBV27 and TRBJ1-4; tentatively, D is TRBD1 (5 bases). Germline loops: CDR1 MNHEY, CDR2 SMNVEV (reference sequence). Between the trimmed V and J ends, which lost 5 bases and 3 bases, there was a span of 16 bases. This CDR3 has 16 amino acids. The CDR3 DNA reads TGTGCCAGCAGTATGGGCCCCGGGGGGGCTAATGAAAAACTGTTTTTT. Its protein is CASSMGPGGANEKLFF.

This chain uses TRBV27 with TRBJ1-1; 8 bases map to TRBD1. The CDR3 spans 14 residues. In germline, CDR1 is MNHEY, CDR2 SMNVEV (reference sequence). V shed 9 bases and J 0 bases; nucleotides not matched to a gene: 6. CDR3 DNA sequence: TGTGCCAGTGGGTCGGACAGGGTGAACACTGAAGCTTTCTTT. Its translation: CASGSDRVNTEAFF.

J is TRBJ1-2 and V is TRBV5-8; 9 positions agree with TRBD1. With V trimmed by 6 bases and J by 3 bases, 12 bases remained unmatched. The length of the CDR3 is 16 residues. Germline CDR1 is SGHTS and CDR2 is YDEGEE. CDR3 bases: TGTGCCAGCATCGAGATCGGGACAGGGACATACTATGGCTACACCTTC. Encoded protein: CASIEIGTGTYYGYTF.

The J gene is TRBJ2-6, the V gene TRBV27; D is perhaps TRBD2 (5 bases). The CDR3 length is 15 residues. V shed 4 bases and J shed 0 bases, with 7 bases lying between them. Germline CDR1 and CDR2: MNHEY and SMNVEV (reference sequence). The CDR3 coding sequence is TGTGCCAGCAGTTCGGGAAGCTCTGGGGCCAACGTCCTGACTTTC. Its translation is CASSSGSSGANVLTF.

The chain employs TRBV7-9 and TRBJ1-2, with D tentatively TRBD1 (6 bases). Trimming pared 5 bases from V and 6 bases from J, leaving 22 bases between. The CDR3 is made up of 16 amino acids. Germline-derived CDR1 and CDR2 are SEHNR and FQNEAQ (reference sequence). CDR3 residues: CASSIFSVGGANGYTF. The CDR3 DNA sequence: TGTGCCAGCAGCATCTTCTCCGTCGGGGGGGCTAATGGCTACACCTTC.

The V and J genes are TRBV19 and TRBJ2-3; tentatively, D is TRBD2 (6 bases). CDR3 length: 13 amino acids. Germline CDR1 LNHDA, CDR2 SQIVND (reference sequence). Trimming left V 4 bases short and J 5 bases short, with 10 bases between. The chain's CDR3 is CASSTRGGDTQYF. The CDR3 DNA follows: TGTGCCAGTAGTACCCGGGGAGGAGATACGCAGTATTTT.

The rearrangement joins TRBV7-9 to TRBJ2-5; possible D gene TRBD1, 5 bases. The V gene lost 6 bases and the J gene lost 0 bases, with 8 bases spanning the gap. The germline CDR1 and CDR2 sequences are SEHNR and FQNEAQ (reference sequence). This CDR3 is built from 13 residues. CDR3 sequence reads: CASSQTDQETQYF. DNA for the CDR3: TGTGCCAGCAGTCAGACAGACCAAGAGACCCAGTACTTC.

The genes are TRBV3-1 (or the pseudogene TRBV3-2) and TRBJ1-5; 9 nucleotides match TRBD1. CDR1 LGHDT and CDR2 YNNKEL come from the germline V gene (reference sequence). Trimming cost V 6 bases and J 4 bases; bases outside gene matches: 4. This CDR3 is 14 amino acids long. CDR3: CASSHGQGNQPQHF. The CDR3, as DNA: TGTGCCAGCAGTCACGGACAGGGGAATCAGCCCCAGCATTTT.

The rearrangement links TRBV28 to TRBJ1-5; 10 bases match TRBD1. Germline trimming cut 6 bases from V and 9 bases from J; bases unmatched to any gene: 14. Germline CDR1 is MDHEN and CDR2 is SYDVKM. The CDR3 has 16 residues. The CDR3 loop is CASRFRDRGSLRPQHF. The CDR3 bases are TGTGCCAGCAGGTTCCGGGACAGGGGTTCCCTTAGGCCCCAGCATTTT.